Below are 5 T cell receptor beta chains sequenced from a single sample in a study of shared clonotypes between healthy human individuals (dated by TCRdb to 2020 to 2021). Library preparation employed the immunoSEQ multiplex PCR assay. TCRdb limited this immuneACCESS table to in-frame rearrangements with V and J called. A share of clones is missing; checked studies link under half to unresolved V genes, and the rest is unexplained. The sample yields around 1,000,000 clones; 60% to 80% were counted once. 0.89% of the sample is taken by the ten largest. The sequenced material came from memory CD4+ T cells from PBMCs. The cell subset or site label on this specimen signifies: CD45RA-negative fraction. The receptors shown here come from a man between 18 and 29 years old in good health. Some clones in this sample may be carry-over from other donors' samples.

The J gene is TRBJ1-2, the V gene TRBV23-1; TRBD1 matches 7 bases. Being an ORF, TRBV23-1 has a function that is uncertain. This CDR3 comprises 15 residues. The ends lost 0 bases at V and 4 bases at J; junction bases unmatched: 5. The CDR3 reads CASSQSETGCYGYTF. The CDR3 nucleotides read TGCGCCAGCAGTCAATCCGAGACAGGGTGCTATGGCTACACCTTC.

This clone was counted only a few times. The V and J genes are TRBV6-6 and TRBJ1-2, with TRBD1 identical over 7 bases. V lost 0 bases to trimming and J lost 6 bases; unmatched junction nucleotides: 4. CDR1 and CDR2 (germline): MNHNY, SVGAGI (reference sequence). This CDR3 is 14 amino acids long. Written as DNA, the CDR3 is TGTGCCAGCAGTTACTCGACAGGGACTCATGGCTACACCTTC. It yields the protein CASSYSTGTHGYTF.

CDR3 amino acids: CASDAGTSGLDTQYF. The CDR3 nucleotides read TGTGCCAGCGATGCCGGGACTAGCGGTTTAGATACGCAGTATTTT. The chain uses TRBV28 and TRBJ2-3; 11 bases line up with TRBD2. Per the germline V gene, CDR1 is MDHEN and CDR2 is SYDVKM. The junction had 9 bases not matched to a gene; V was cut back by 8 bases and J by 5 bases. This CDR3 contains 15 residues. Full variable domain (remainder filled in from reference TRBV28 and TRBJ2-3): DVKVTQSSRYLVKRTGEKVFLECVQDMDHENMFWYRQDPGLGLRLIYFSYDVKMKEKGDIPEGYSVSREKKERFSLILESASTNQTSMYLCASDAGTSGLDTQYFGPGTRLTVL.

This chain connects TRBV29-1 to TRBJ2-5; a possible D gene is TRBD1 (5 bases). Germline values: CDR1 SQVTM, CDR2 ANQGSEA. This CDR3 is built from 16 residues. V lost 4 bases to trimming and J lost 1 base, with 19 bases between them. CDR3 protein: CSVGASRAPGQETQYF. In DNA form, the CDR3 reads TGCAGCGTTGGGGCCTCCAGGGCCCCGGGCCAAGAGACCCAGTACTTC.

The rearrangement joins TRBV28 to TRBJ1-1; D uncertain. CDR3 length: 14 residues. Germline V lookup: CDR1 MDHEN, CDR2 SYDVKM. The V and J ends lost 3 bases and 1 base respectively, with 9 bases between them. The CDR3 loop is CASSFSIKNTEAFF. Here the CDR3 DNA reads TGTGCCAGCAGTTTCAGTATCAAGAACACTGAAGCTTTCTTT.